Presented here are 23 T cell receptor beta chains from one specimen sequenced in a study of patients and donors after allogeneic stem cell transplantation. Each CDR3 protein gets one entry after TCRdb re-called the RT-PCR reads with MiXCR. In the table there are roughly 40,000 distinct CDR3 sequences, about 30% of which are singletons. What was sequenced was blood, either unsorted or a sorted T cell fraction (not recorded which). The receptors stem from a human donor who was either an allogeneic HSCT recipient or a stem cell or donor lymphocyte infusion donor (not recorded which). It is not recorded whose cells these are; they may come from a transplant donor.

The V call is TRBV6-6, the J call TRBJ2-7; D unclear. The CDR3 covers 13 residues. Germline V gene lookup returns CDR1 MNHNY and CDR2 SVGAGI (reference sequence). V lost 5 bases to trimming and J lost 3 bases, with 11 bases between them. The CDR3 coding sequence is TGTGCCAGCAGTAAGCATCCCATCTACGAGCAGTACTTC. It is translated as CASSKHPIYEQYF.

V and J are TRBV9 and TRBJ2-3; D possibly corresponds to TRBD2 (6 bases). The CDR3 loop spans 13 amino acids. CDR1 SGDLS and CDR2 YYNGEE come from the germline V gene. Deletions cut 0 bases from V and 4 bases from J, with 6 bases between. The CDR3 nucleotides are TGTGCCAGCAGCGTAGCGGGAGCAGATACGCAGTATTTT. Its translation is CASSVAGADTQYF.

The chain uses TRBV5-6 and TRBJ2-3; D is tentatively TRBD1 or TRBD2 (5 bases each). The CDR3 extends over 16 amino acids. Deletions cut 1 base from V and 0 bases from J, with 12 bases between. Germline CDR1 reads SGHDT; CDR2 reads YYEEEE. CDR3 sequence reads: CASSLLGERSTDTQYF. The DNA of the CDR3 is TGTGCCAGCAGCTTGTTGGGGGAGAGAAGCACAGATACGCAGTATTTT.

The J gene is TRBJ2-3, the V gene TRBV20-1; no clear D. The CDR3 is made up of 12 amino acids. Germline loops: CDR1 DFQATT, CDR2 SNEGSKA (reference sequence). The ends were cut back, 7 bases at V and 2 bases at J, with 10 bases in the middle. The CDR3 region is CSELATTDTQYF. CDR3 in DNA: TGCAGTGAGTTGGCGACCACAGATACGCAGTATTTT.

This clonotype is large. V gene TRBV7-9 combines with J gene TRBJ2-1, with D unclear. Germline CDR1 is SEHNR and CDR2 is FQNEAQ (reference sequence). This CDR3 is built from 12 residues. The V end lost 5 bases, the J end lost 6 bases, and 8 bases lay between the germline ends. The CDR3: CASSPLSNEQFF. DNA for the CDR3: TGTGCCAGCAGCCCCCTGTCCAATGAGCAGTTCTTC.

The CDR3 DNA reads TGTGCCAGCAGTACGGCGGGGACAGGGTCCTACGAGCAGTACTTC. Encoded protein: CASSTAGTGSYEQYF. The V and J genes are TRBV28 and TRBJ2-7; 9 bases match TRBD1. V shed 5 bases, J shed 1 base, and the junction held 6 bases outside the gene matches. Per the germline V gene, CDR1 is MDHEN and CDR2 is SYDVKM. The CDR3 extends over 15 amino acids.

This clonotype has at least ten counts. The gene calls are TRBV29-1 and TRBJ1-1; D might be TRBD1 (6 bases). Germline values: CDR1 SQVTM, CDR2 ANQGSEA. The length of the CDR3 is 12 residues. Trimming cost V 4 bases and J 6 bases, with 12 bases left between them. CDR3 loop: CSVGQGRAEAFF. The CDR3 DNA reads as TGCAGCGTTGGGCAGGGGCGAGCTGAAGCTTTCTTT.

The gene calls are TRBV12-3 or TRBV12-4 and TRBJ1-1; D gene uncertain. Trimming left V 7 bases short and J 1 base short, with 13 bases between. The CDR3 spans 14 residues. The CDR3 coding sequence is TGTGCCAGCACTTCCAAAACAACGAACACTGAAGCTTTCTTT. Translating it yields CASTSKTTNTEAFF.

This chain connects TRBV5-1 to TRBJ2-1; a possible D gene is TRBD2 (6 bases). The ends were cut back, 4 bases at V and 5 bases at J, with 19 bases in the middle. CDR1 SGHRS and CDR2 YFSETQ come from the germline V gene. The CDR3 totals 16 residues. Here the CDR3 DNA reads TGCGCCAGCAGCCCAAGAGGGCTAGCGTCAAACAATGAGCAGTTCTTC. It codes for CASSPRGLASNNEQFF. The complete variable domain, with remaining parts taken from reference TRBV5-1 and TRBJ2-1, reads KAGVTQTPRYLIKTRGQQVTLSCSPISGHRSVSWYQQTPGQGLQFLFEYFSETQRNKGNFPGRFSGRQFSNSRSEMNVSTLELGDSALYLCASSPRGLASNNEQFFGPGTRLTVL.

In this sample, this clonotype turned up a few times. The V gene is TRBV6-5, the J gene TRBJ2-2; TRBD1 might be the D (5 bases). CDR3 length: 15 residues. The germline V gene has CDR1 MNHEY and CDR2 SVGAGI. V was trimmed by 5 bases and J by 0 bases, leaving 10 bases between them. The CDR3 bases are TGTGCCAGCAGTCCGACAGATGCGAACACCGGGGAGCTGTTTTTT. Translation: CASSPTDANTGELFF.

V is TRBV7-9 and J is TRBJ1-1; D unclear. The V end was cut by 8 bases, the J end by 7 bases, with 17 bases between. CDR1 and CDR2 from the germline V gene are SEHNR and FQNEAQ (reference sequence). CDR3 size: 13 residues. The CDR3 reads CASFFLGMVEAFF. Here the CDR3 DNA reads TGTGCCAGCTTTTTTCTAGGGATGGTTGAAGCTTTCTTT.

This clonotype was detected a few times. The chain links TRBV20-1 to TRBJ2-7; D may match TRBD1 or TRBD2 (6 bases each). Trimming shortened V by 5 bases and J by 6 bases, and 14 bases separated the two germline ends. The CDR3 length is 12 residues. From germline, CDR1 is DFQATT and CDR2 SNEGSKA (reference sequence). The CDR3, as DNA: TGCAGTGCTTACTCGGGGGCGGGCGAGCAGTACTTC. It yields the protein CSAYSGAGEQYF.

The chain uses TRBV12-3 or TRBV12-4 and TRBJ2-3; D unresolved. The V end was cut by 4 bases, the J end by 5 bases, with 7 bases between. The CDR3 totals 12 residues. For the CDR3, the DNA is TGTGCCAGCAGTTCGACGTTAGATACGCAGTATTTT. Translating gives CASSSTLDTQYF.

The chain uses TRBV7-9 and TRBJ2-3; 13 bases are a match to TRBD2. V shed 3 bases and J 6 bases; nucleotides not matched to a gene: 6. The V gene's germline CDR1 is SEHNR and CDR2 FQNEAQ (reference sequence). This CDR3 comprises 16 residues. The CDR3 DNA follows: TGTGCCAGCAGCTTGACGACTAGCGGGAGGAAGGATACGCAGTATTTT. This encodes CASSLTTSGRKDTQYF.

This chain connects TRBV6-5 to TRBJ1-1, with TRBD1 as a possible D gene (6 bases). The germline V gene has CDR1 MNHEY and CDR2 SVGAGI. V lost 2 bases and J lost 5, with 18 bases in between. CDR3 length: 16 residues. The CDR3 bases are TGTGCCAGCAGTTACCGCCGGGGGCGTCAAAAAACTGAAGCTTTCTTT. Translation gives CASSYRRGRQKTEAFF.

Only a few counts were recorded for this clonotype. The V gene is TRBV5-6, the J gene TRBJ1-3; D is possibly TRBD1 (6 bases). The CDR3 loop spans 15 amino acids. The germline V gene has CDR1 SGHDT and CDR2 YYEEEE. Trimming pared 2 bases from V and 4 bases from J, leaving 13 bases between. As DNA, the CDR3 is TGTGCCAGCAGCTTTTCCCGGGACACCGGAAACACCATATATTTT. It translates to CASSFSRDTGNTIYF.

The V call is TRBV5-8, the J call TRBJ2-7; D is ambiguous. There are 11 residues in the CDR3. V dropped 2 bases and J dropped 6 bases, with 6 bases sitting between them. Germline assignment: CDR1 SGHTS and CDR2 YDEGEE. The CDR3 sequence: CASSFGREQYF. The CDR3 nucleotides are TGTGCCAGCAGCTTCGGACGCGAGCAGTACTTC.

The V call is TRBV18, the J call TRBJ1-1, with D possibly TRBD1 on 6 matching bases. CDR1 and CDR2 (germline): KGHSH, LQKENI. Trimming stripped 0 bases from V and 0 bases from J, with 23 bases between. The CDR3 extends over 20 amino acids. The CDR3 nucleotides are TGTGCCAGCTCACCACCTATAAGGAGGGGGGACTGTCCTATGAACACTGAAGCTTTCTTT. Amino acids: CASSPPIRRGDCPMNTEAFF.

The chain uses TRBV19 and TRBJ1-1; D is uncertain. The germline V gene has CDR1 LNHDA and CDR2 SQIVND (reference sequence). V lost 0 bases and J 2 bases, leaving 13 bases between the germline ends. This CDR3 is 16 amino acids long. CDR3 protein: CASSIDKGQVNTEAFF. The CDR3 nucleotides read TGTGCCAGTAGTATAGATAAGGGCCAGGTTAACACTGAAGCTTTCTTT.

The chain uses TRBV12-3 or TRBV12-4 and TRBJ1-4, with D hard to call. There are 16 residues in the CDR3. Trimming cost V 1 base and J 3 bases, with 12 bases left between them. The CDR3 loop reads CASSLGPRAANEKLFF. CDR3 sequence (DNA): TGTGCCAGCAGTTTAGGGCCCCGGGCAGCTAATGAAAAACTGTTTTTT.

This clonotype was recorded at least ten times. The rearrangement joins TRBV4-2 to TRBJ1-3, with D perhaps TRBD1 (5 bases). V lost 1 base to trimming and J lost 0 bases, with 10 bases between them. The CDR3 spans 16 residues. Germline V gives CDR1 LGHNA, CDR2 YNFKEQ. The CDR3 region is CASSQGGLISGNTIYF. CDR3 nucleotide sequence: TGTGCCAGCAGCCAAGGGGGACTGATCTCTGGAAACACCATATATTTT.

The chain combines TRBV28 with TRBJ1-2; weak D call: TRBD1 (6 bases). The CDR3 sequence is 14 residues long. Trimming took 10 bases from V and 0 from J, leaving 15 bases between them. From germline, CDR1 is MDHEN and CDR2 SYDVKM. This CDR3 is CATAHQGPNYGYTF. CDR3 DNA sequence: TGTGCCACCGCCCATCAGGGGCCTAACTATGGCTACACCTTC.

As for this clonotype: The junction departs from the called germline gene at one end, perhaps through a read error. The chain carries TRBV27 and TRBJ2-1, with TRBD2 matching 11 bases. CDR1 is MNHEY, CDR2 SMNVEV, per germline (reference sequence). The CDR3 covers 16 residues. CDR3 residues: CANSLSEASGRNEQFF. The DNA for the CDR3 is TGTGCCAACAGTTTATCCGAGGCTAGCGGGAGGAATGAGCAGTTCTTC.